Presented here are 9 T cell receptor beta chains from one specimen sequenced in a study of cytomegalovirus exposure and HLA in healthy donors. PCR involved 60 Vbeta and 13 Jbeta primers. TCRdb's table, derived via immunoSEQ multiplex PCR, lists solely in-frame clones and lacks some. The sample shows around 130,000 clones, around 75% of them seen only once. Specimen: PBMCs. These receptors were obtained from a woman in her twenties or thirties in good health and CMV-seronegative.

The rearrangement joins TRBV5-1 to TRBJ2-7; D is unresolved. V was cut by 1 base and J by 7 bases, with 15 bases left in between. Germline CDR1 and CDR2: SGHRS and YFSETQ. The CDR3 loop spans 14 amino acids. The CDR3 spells CASSLQPTDGEQYV. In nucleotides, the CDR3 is TGCGCCAGCAGCTTGCAACCTACGGACGGGGAGCAGTACGTC.

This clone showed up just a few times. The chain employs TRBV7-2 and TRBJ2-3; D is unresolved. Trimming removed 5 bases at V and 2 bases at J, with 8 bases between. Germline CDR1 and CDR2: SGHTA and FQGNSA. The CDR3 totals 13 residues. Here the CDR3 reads CASSVQPTDTQYF. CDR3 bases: TGTGCCAGCAGCGTACAGCCCACAGATACGCAGTATTTT.

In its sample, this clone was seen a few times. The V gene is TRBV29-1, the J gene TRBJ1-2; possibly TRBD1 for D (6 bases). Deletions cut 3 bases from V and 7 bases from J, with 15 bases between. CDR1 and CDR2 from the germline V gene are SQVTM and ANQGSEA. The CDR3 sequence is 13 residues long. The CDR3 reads CSVDPQGSGGYTF. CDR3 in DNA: TGCAGCGTTGACCCCCAGGGGAGCGGTGGCTACACCTTC. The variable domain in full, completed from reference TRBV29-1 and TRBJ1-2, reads SAVISQKPSRDICQRGTSLTIQCQVDSQVTMMFWYRQQPGQSLTLIATANQGSEATYESGFVIDKFPISRPNLTFSTLTVSNMSPEDSSIYLCSVDPQGSGGYTFGSGTRLTVV.

The CDR3 DNA reads as TGTGCCAGCAGGGGGACTAGCCGACCCAATGAGCAGTTCTTC. Translation: CASRGTSRPNEQFF. The V call is TRBV2, the J call TRBJ2-1, with 9 bases matching TRBD2. V gave up 6 bases and J gave up 6 bases; unmatched junction bases: 6. The CDR3 has 14 residues. Germline values: CDR1 SNHLY, CDR2 FYNNEI.

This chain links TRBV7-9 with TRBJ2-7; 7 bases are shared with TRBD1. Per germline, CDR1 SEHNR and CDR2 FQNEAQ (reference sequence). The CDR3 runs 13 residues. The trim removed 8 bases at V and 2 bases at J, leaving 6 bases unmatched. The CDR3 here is CASGTVRTYEQYF. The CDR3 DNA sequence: TGTGCCAGCGGGACAGTTAGGACCTACGAGCAGTACTTC.

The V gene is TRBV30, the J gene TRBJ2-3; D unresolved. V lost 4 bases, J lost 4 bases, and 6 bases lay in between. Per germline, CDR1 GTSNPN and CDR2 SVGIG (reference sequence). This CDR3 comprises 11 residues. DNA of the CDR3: TGTGCCTGGACGGTTCCAGATACGCAGTATTTT. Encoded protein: CAWTVPDTQYF.

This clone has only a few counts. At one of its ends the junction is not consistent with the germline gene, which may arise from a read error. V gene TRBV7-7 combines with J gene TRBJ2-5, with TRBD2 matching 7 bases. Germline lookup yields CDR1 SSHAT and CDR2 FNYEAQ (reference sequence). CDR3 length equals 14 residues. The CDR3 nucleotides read TGTGCTAGCAGCCGGGGAGGGATCGGAGAGACCCAGTACTTC. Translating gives CASSRGGIGETQYF.

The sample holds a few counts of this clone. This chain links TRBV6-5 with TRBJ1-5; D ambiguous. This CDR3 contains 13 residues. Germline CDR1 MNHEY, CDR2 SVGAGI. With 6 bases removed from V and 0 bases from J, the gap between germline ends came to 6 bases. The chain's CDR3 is CASSRSSNQPQHF. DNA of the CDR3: TGTGCCAGCAGCCGTAGTAGCAATCAGCCCCAGCATTTT.

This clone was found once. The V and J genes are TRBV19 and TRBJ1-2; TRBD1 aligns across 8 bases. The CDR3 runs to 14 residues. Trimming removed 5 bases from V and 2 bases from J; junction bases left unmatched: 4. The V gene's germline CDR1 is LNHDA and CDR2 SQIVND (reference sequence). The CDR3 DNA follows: TGTGCCAGTAGTGACAGGGGAACCAACTATGGCTACACCTTC. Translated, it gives CASSDRGTNYGYTF.